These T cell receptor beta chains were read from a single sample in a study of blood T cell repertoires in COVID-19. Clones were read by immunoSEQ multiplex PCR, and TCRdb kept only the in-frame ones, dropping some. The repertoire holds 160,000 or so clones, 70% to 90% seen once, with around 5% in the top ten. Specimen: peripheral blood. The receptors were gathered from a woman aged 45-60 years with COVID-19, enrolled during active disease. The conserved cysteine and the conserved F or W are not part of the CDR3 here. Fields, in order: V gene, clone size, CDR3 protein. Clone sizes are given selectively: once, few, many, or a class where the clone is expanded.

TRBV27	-	ASSLSRTGGTYNEQF
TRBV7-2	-	ASSLGQTGQPQH
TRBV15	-	ATSRDGRDSGQY
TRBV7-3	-	ASSLTGLPNEQF
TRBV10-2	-	ASNWMSGTEAF
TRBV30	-	AWRLEVGEAF
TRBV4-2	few	ASSQDEAGGSYEQY
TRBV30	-	AWSRYRDQPQH
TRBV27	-	ATAPGETYNEQF
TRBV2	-	ASTADGGNTEAF
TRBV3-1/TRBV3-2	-	ASSSSGITYNEQF
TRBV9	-	ASSAAGHNYGYT
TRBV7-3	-	ASSAGTTQPYGYT
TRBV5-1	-	ASSLWGQGTDTQY
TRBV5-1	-	ASSPGGLSNQPQH
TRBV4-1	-	ASSQGTLGRVEKLF
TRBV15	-	ATSRDFSGTPSYNEQF
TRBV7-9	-	ASSLLAGNSYNEQF
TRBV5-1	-	ASSFDLLRVPTDTQY
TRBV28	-	ASSFHSGGTNYEQY
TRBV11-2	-	ASSLGEGGGLWAF
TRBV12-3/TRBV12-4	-	ASSLAGGGGYT
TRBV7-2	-	ASSLSSSYEQY
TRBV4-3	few	ASSQRQGRTGELF
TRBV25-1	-	ASSDEPNNYGYT
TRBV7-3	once	ASSLRGDRSYEQY
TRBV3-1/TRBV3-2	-	ASSQVGHDRRGYT